The T cell receptor (beta chain) described here comes from a study of T cells in Graves' hyperthyroidism and ophthalmopathy. Ophthalmopathy patients had Clinical Activity Score at least 3, NOSPECS grade at least 4, duration under 3 months. The study based diagnoses on clinical symptoms, serum thyroxine and TRAb, thyroid ultrasound and orbital computed tomography. RNA transcripts served as the template for amplifying TCR beta CDR3 regions. The HTBI primer set was used in a first-round RT-PCR of the TCR CDR3. TCRdb called the multiplex PCR reads again in MiXCR, with one record for every CDR3 protein. Of around 34,000 distinct CDR3 sequences listed, around half are singletons. This clonotype was counted ten times or more. What it binds is unknown. Unmatched junction bases numbered 6, after V lost 5 bases and J lost 1 base. The germline CDR1 and CDR2 sequences are SGHAT and FQDESV (reference sequence). This CDR3 is 16 amino acids long.

Notes on the study in general: The model forecast ophthalmopathy, anticipating it by a median about six months before onset. Also found in blood were most expanded thyroid clonotypes above 0.001.

The sequence was obtained from a woman in her forties with Graves' ophthalmopathy. J is TRBJ2-5 and V is TRBV11-1, with 11 bases matching TRBD1. Source material: blood. The DNA for the CDR3 is TGTGCCAGCAGCCCTGGGACAGGGGGGATCCAAGAGACCCAGTACTTC. This codes for CASSPGTGGIQETQYF.